The 5 T cell receptor beta chains below were found in one sample sequenced in a study of cytotoxic CD8 clonotypes in ibrutinib-treated CLL. Assay: immunoSEQ multiplex PCR; the TCRdb copy retains only in-frame clones and omits some. The sample has approximately 35,000 clones; 70% to 75% are singletons. The sequencing here drew on PBMCs, taken at disease progression, from a patient treated with ibrutinib. The receptors shown here come from a human donor with chronic lymphocytic leukemia.

The V gene is TRBV5-1, the J gene TRBJ1-2; perhaps TRBD1 as D (6 bases). The V and J ends lost 4 bases and 4 bases respectively, with 14 bases between them. CDR3 size: 14 residues. In germline, CDR1 is SGHRS, CDR2 YFSETQ. The CDR3 DNA sequence: TGCGCCAGCAGCACGGAACAGGGCCCCTATGGCTACACCTTC. Translation gives CASSTEQGPYGYTF.

The chain joins TRBV10-3 to TRBJ2-3; D not resolved. Deletions cut 6 bases from V and 1 base from J, with 2 bases between. The CDR3 spans 11 residues. Germline V CDR1 and CDR2: ENHRY, SYGVKD. The CDR3 region has the DNA TGTGCCATCAGCGGCACAGATACGCAGTATTTT. Its translation is CAISGTDTQYF.

The rearrangement uses TRBV15 and TRBJ1-1; D is undetermined. Per the germline V gene, CDR1 is LNHNV and CDR2 is YYDKDF (reference sequence). V was clipped by 3 bases and J by 0 bases, with 14 bases between them. There are 16 residues in the CDR3. The DNA for the CDR3 is TGTGCCACCAGCAGTGAAACGGTAGAGCTGAACACTGAAGCTTTCTTT. It translates to CATSSETVELNTEAFF.

The CDR3 bases are TGTGCCAGCAGTGGGGGGGGACTTGACACAGATACGCAGTATTTT. It codes for CASSGGGLDTDTQYF. The gene calls are TRBV2 and TRBJ2-3; 7 bases are shared with TRBD2. The CDR3 covers 15 residues. Germline assignment: CDR1 SNHLY and CDR2 FYNNEI. V trimming: 4 bases; J trimming: 2 bases; junction bases outside the gene matches: 6.

This chain links TRBV11-3 with TRBJ2-3, with 10 nucleotides matching TRBD2. Unmatched junction bases numbered 6, after V lost 1 base and J lost 2 bases. The CDR3 spans 17 residues. From germline, CDR1 is SGHNT and CDR2 YENEEA. DNA for the CDR3: TGTGCCAGCAGCTTAGGTCTAGCGGGGGAGTACACAGATACGCAGTATTTT. Translated, it gives CASSLGLAGEYTDTQYF.